These 16 T cell receptor beta chains share one sample of origin, sequenced in a study of response to subunit inactivated influenza vaccine. TCRdb itself ran the RT-PCR reads through MiXCR, one entry per CDR3 protein. The sample lists 500,000 to 600,000 distinct CDR3 sequences, about 8% seen once, with approximately 13% in the top ten. Source: PBMCs from blood, taken about 24 months after vaccination. The receptors were gathered from a man aged 50 to 69 who received an inactivated influenza vaccine.

This clonotype has more than one count but fewer than ten. The chain couples TRBV20-1 to TRBJ2-1, with a possible D match to TRBD2 (6 bases). Germline CDR1 DFQATT, CDR2 SNEGSKA (reference sequence). The length of the CDR3 is 14 residues. Trimming cost V 0 bases and J 6 bases, with 12 bases left between them. CDR3 amino acids: CSAREGLQRNEQFF. The CDR3 DNA is TGCAGTGCTAGAGAGGGACTGCAACGCAATGAGCAGTTCTTC.

This clonotype was seen at least ten times. At one boundary the junction diverges from the germline segment, which might be a read error. V usage is TRBV12-3 or TRBV12-4 and J usage is TRBJ2-1; the D gene is possibly TRBD2 (7 bases). The CDR3 loop spans 16 amino acids. The CDR3 nucleotides are TGTGCCAGCACCCTCGGCGGGGGCCCATCCTCCAATGAGCAGTTCTTC. It translates to CASTLGGGPSSNEQFF.

The chain carries TRBV5-6 and TRBJ2-5; TRBD2 might be the D (5 bases). With 4 bases removed from V and 5 bases from J, the gap between germline ends came to 15 bases. Per germline, CDR1 SGHDT and CDR2 YYEEEE. The CDR3 has 14 amino acids. Written as DNA, the CDR3 is TGTGCCAGCAGCCTTCGCGGGCCTTCGGAGACCCAGTACTTC. It specifies CASSLRGPSETQYF.

This clonotype came up a few times. The chain is built from TRBV25-1 and TRBJ1-1; TRBD1 matches 7 bases. This CDR3 is 11 amino acids long. After removal of 6 bases from V and 7 bases from J, the junction contained 2 bases not matched to a gene. Germline CDR1 and CDR2: MGHDK and SYGVNS. The CDR3 spells CASRRDSEAFF. CDR3 DNA: TGTGCCAGCAGGAGGGACAGTGAAGCTTTCTTT.

This rearrangement joins TRBV11-2 to TRBJ2-1; D unclear. V lost 2 bases to trimming and J lost 2 bases, with 10 bases between them. The CDR3 runs 15 residues. CDR1 and CDR2 (germline): SGHAT, FQNNGV. CDR3 DNA: TGTGCCAGCAGCTTAAGGAGACAACCCTACAATGAGCAGTTCTTC. This gives the protein CASSLRRQPYNEQFF.

This CDR3 reads CASSLYKGSTEAFF. In nucleotides, the CDR3 is TGTGCCAGCAGCTTGTATAAGGGCAGTACTGAAGCTTTCTTT. This chain joins TRBV5-8 and TRBJ1-1; unclear D gene. Germline V lookup: CDR1 SGHTS, CDR2 YDEGEE. This CDR3 contains 14 residues. V was pared by 1 base and J by 5 bases, with 12 bases between.

V usage is TRBV12-3 or TRBV12-4 and J usage is TRBJ2-2; D unresolved. The CDR3 contains 14 residues. Between the trimmed V and J ends, which lost 3 bases and 1 base, there was a span of 6 bases. DNA for the CDR3: TGTGCCAGCAGTTTCGAGGAGAACACCGGGGAGCTGTTTTTT. This gives the protein CASSFEENTGELFF.

The chain couples TRBV7-8 to TRBJ2-7; TRBD1 agrees at 8 bases. Looked up from germline, CDR1 is SGHVS and CDR2 is FQNEAQ. J was trimmed by 0 bases and V by 3 bases; bases with no gene match: 4. This CDR3 spans 15 amino acids. The CDR3 bases are TGTGCCAGCAGCTTCAGACAGGGGAGCTCCTACGAGCAGTACTTC. The encoded protein is CASSFRQGSSYEQYF.

The sample holds many counts of this clonotype. V and J are TRBV20-1 and TRBJ2-3; a possible D gene is TRBD2 (6 bases). Deletions cut 2 bases from V and 5 bases from J, with 8 bases between. This CDR3 has 12 amino acids. From germline, CDR1 is DFQATT and CDR2 SNEGSKA (reference sequence). Here the CDR3 DNA reads TGCAGTGCTAGAAACGGGGGAGATACGCAGTATTTT. Protein sequence: CSARNGGDTQYF.

In its sample, this clonotype was seen a few times. The J gene is TRBJ1-4, the V gene TRBV6-5, with D maybe TRBD1 (5 bases). The CDR3 extends over 14 amino acids. Germline loops: CDR1 MNHEY, CDR2 SVGAGI. With 2 bases removed from V and 5 bases from J, the gap between germline ends came to 9 bases. The CDR3 loop is CASSYMGGNEKLFF. The CDR3, as DNA: TGTGCCAGCAGTTACATGGGGGGGAATGAAAAACTGTTTTTT.

This clonotype was picked up a small number of times. The chain couples TRBV7-2 to TRBJ1-1; maybe TRBD1 (5 bases). The CDR3 extends over 16 amino acids. Trimming removed 1 base at V and 4 bases at J, with 16 bases between. Germline lookup yields CDR1 SGHTA and CDR2 FQGNSA. The CDR3 nucleotides read TGTGCCAGCAGCTTAGTTGGTTTGTCGGGGGGCACTGAAGCTTTCTTT. Encoded protein: CASSLVGLSGGTEAFF.

This clonotype was counted between two and nine times. This sequence joins TRBV9 and TRBJ2-3, with 11 bases identical to TRBD2. Germline CDR1 is SGDLS and CDR2 is YYNGEE. CDR3 length: 15 amino acids. V lost 0 bases, J lost 7 bases, and 4 bases stayed unmatched. The CDR3, as DNA: TGTGCCAGCAGCGTAGGGGGACTAGCGGCGAATACGCAGTATTTT. Encoded protein: CASSVGGLAANTQYF.

Notes on this clonotype: A junction end diverges from the germline sequence, so it may reflect a read error. This chain uses TRBV27 with TRBJ2-6; 7 positions match TRBD1. The germline V gene has CDR1 MNHEY and CDR2 SMNVEV (reference sequence). The length of the CDR3 is 18 residues. The chain's CDR3 is CTSSASPRQGSGANVLTF. For the CDR3, the DNA is TGCACCAGCAGTGCCAGCCCTCGACAGGGCTCTGGGGCCAACGTCCTGACTTTC.

This rearrangement joins TRBV20-1 to TRBJ1-1; TRBD1 might be the D (5 bases). Germline CDR1 DFQATT, CDR2 SNEGSKA (reference sequence). The CDR3 spans 13 residues. V shed 3 bases and J shed 4 bases, with 12 bases lying between them. CDR3 protein: CSASRTGLTEAFF. The CDR3 bases are TGCAGTGCTAGTCGAACAGGACTCACTGAAGCTTTCTTT.

This clonotype was recorded a few times. The chain carries TRBV3-1 and TRBJ2-2; D remains ambiguous. Germline-derived CDR1 and CDR2 are LGHDT and YNNKEL (reference sequence). There are 11 residues in the CDR3. The germline V and J ends were trimmed by 4 bases and 8 bases, with 5 bases remaining between them. The CDR3 DNA follows: TGTGCCAGCAGCCGGATGGGGGAGCTGTTTTTT. This gives the protein CASSRMGELFF.

In this sample, this clonotype turned up many times. A read error is possible here, since a much larger clone lies one base away. V gene TRBV9 combines with J gene TRBJ2-7, with D maybe TRBD2 (6 bases). The V end was cut by 0 bases, the J end by 1 base, with 11 bases between. This CDR3 spans 15 amino acids. The germline CDR1 and CDR2 sequences are SGDLS and YYNGEE. The CDR3 sequence: CASSVGVSGSYEQYF. CDR3 sequence (DNA): TGTGCCAGCAGCGTAGGAGTTAGCGGATCCTACGAGCAGTACTTC.